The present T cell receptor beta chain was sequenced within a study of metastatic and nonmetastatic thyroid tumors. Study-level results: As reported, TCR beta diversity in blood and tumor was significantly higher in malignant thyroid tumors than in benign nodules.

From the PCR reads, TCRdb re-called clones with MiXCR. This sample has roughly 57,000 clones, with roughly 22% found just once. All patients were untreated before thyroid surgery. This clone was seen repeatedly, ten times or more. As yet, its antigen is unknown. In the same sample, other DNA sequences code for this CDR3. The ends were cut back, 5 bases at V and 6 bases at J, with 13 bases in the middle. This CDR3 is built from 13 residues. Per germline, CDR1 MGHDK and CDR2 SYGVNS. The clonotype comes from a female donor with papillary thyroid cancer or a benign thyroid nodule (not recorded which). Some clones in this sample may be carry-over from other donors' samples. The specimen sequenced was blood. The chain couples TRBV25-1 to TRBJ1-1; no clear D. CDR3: CASSLAPSAEAFF. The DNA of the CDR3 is TGTGCCAGCAGTTTGGCCCCGAGCGCTGAAGCTTTCTTT. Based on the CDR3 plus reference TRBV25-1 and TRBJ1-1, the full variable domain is EADIYQTPRYLVIGTGKKITLECSQTMGHDKMYWYQQDPGMELHLIHYSYGVNSTEKGDLSSESTVSRIRTEHFPLTLESARPSHTSQYLCASSLAPSAEAFFGQGTRLTVV.